The 27 T cell receptor beta chains below were found in one sample sequenced in a study of shared clonotypes between healthy human individuals. The repertoire was sequenced with immunoSEQ multiplex PCR; TCRdb's copy has only in-frame clones and lacks some. The sample has about 680,000 clones, roughly 73% seen once. The sequencing sample was made of memory CD4+ T cells sorted from blood. Noted subset: CD45RA-negative fraction. The receptor source for this set is a woman aged 25-40 years in good health.

The rearrangement joins TRBV27 to TRBJ2-5, with D tentatively TRBD1 (6 bases). Trimming removed 4 bases at V and 7 bases at J, with 28 bases between. The CDR3 has 18 amino acids. Per the germline V gene, CDR1 is MNHEY and CDR2 is SMNVEV (reference sequence). CDR3 sequence: CASSSYFTGHRANRTQYF. The CDR3 nucleotides are TGTGCCAGCAGTTCTTACTTCACGGGACACCGGGCCAACCGGACCCAGTACTTC.

The chain links TRBV4-2 to TRBJ2-6; tentatively, D is TRBD1 (6 bases). This CDR3 has 16 residues. Trimming took off 9 bases at V and 0 bases at J, with 15 bases between the two ends. Looked up from germline, CDR1 is LGHNA and CDR2 is YNFKEQ. CDR3: CASSGDKSSGANVLTF. The CDR3 bases are TGTGCCAGTTCTGGGGACAAGAGCTCTGGGGCCAACGTCCTGACTTTC.

There are a few counts of this clone. The chain links TRBV25-1 to TRBJ2-5; TRBD1 is a possible D gene (5 bases). The CDR3 runs to 14 residues. With 1 base removed from V and 5 bases from J, the gap between germline ends came to 11 bases. CDR1 is MGHDK and CDR2 is SYGVNS in the germline V gene. This chain's CDR3 is CASSESTGEETQYF. The CDR3, as DNA: TGTGCCAGCAGTGAATCAACAGGAGAGGAGACCCAGTACTTC.

V gene TRBV18 combines with J gene TRBJ2-7; 7 positions agree with TRBD1. Germline values: CDR1 KGHSH, CDR2 LQKENI. The J segment lost 2 bases and the V segment lost 2 bases, leaving 3 bases of the junction unmatched. The CDR3 runs 14 residues. The CDR3 loop is CASSPRDRPYEQYF. Here the CDR3 DNA reads TGTGCCAGCTCACCAAGGGACAGACCCTACGAGCAGTACTTC.

The chain couples TRBV28 to TRBJ2-1; 7 bases align to TRBD1. Unmatched junction bases numbered 7, after V lost 7 bases and J lost 7 bases. Germline lookup yields CDR1 MDHEN and CDR2 SYDVKM. This CDR3 region has 13 residues. The CDR3 region is CASTVTGANEQFF. The CDR3 DNA follows: TGTGCCAGCACCGTAACAGGGGCAAATGAGCAGTTCTTC.

The chain employs TRBV15 and TRBJ2-5, with a tentative D call TRBD1 (6 bases). V lost 3 bases and J 4 bases, leaving 18 bases between the germline ends. CDR1 is LNHNV, CDR2 YYDKDF, per germline (reference sequence). The CDR3 is made up of 16 amino acids. Written as DNA, the CDR3 is TGTGCCACCAGCAGGGAGGCAGGGGTGAGGGTAGAGACCCAGTACTTC. Translation gives CATSREAGVRVETQYF.

The chain combines TRBV7-8 with TRBJ2-7, with 11 nucleotides matching TRBD2. The ends lost 4 bases at V and 5 bases at J; junction bases unmatched: 7. The CDR3 extends over 15 amino acids. Germline CDR1 and CDR2: SGHVS and FQNEAQ. CDR3 DNA: TGTGCCAGCAGCTCCCGGATAGCGGGGGGGAACGAGCAGTACTTC. This sequence encodes CASSSRIAGGNEQYF.

This chain connects TRBV28 to TRBJ1-1, with 10 bases identical to TRBD1. This CDR3 region has 14 residues. CDR1 and CDR2 (germline): MDHEN, SYDVKM. Trimming took 5 bases from V and 5 from J; bases not matched to a gene: 5. CDR3 nucleotides: TGTGCCAGCAGTGGCGACAGGGGGCTTACTGAAGCTTTCTTT. Translation gives CASSGDRGLTEAFF.

This rearrangement joins TRBV2 to TRBJ1-2, with a possible D match to TRBD1 (5 bases). The V end was cut by 6 bases, the J end by 6 bases, with 14 bases between. The CDR3 consists of 13 residues. The germline V gene encodes CDR1 SNHLY and CDR2 FYNNEI. The CDR3 loop reads CASRGRLVHGYTF. The CDR3, as DNA: TGTGCCAGCAGGGGGCGTTTAGTCCATGGCTACACCTTC.

This clone was detected only a few times. The genes are TRBV2 and TRBJ2-1; D may be TRBD2 (6 bases). The CDR3 has 15 amino acids. V dropped 11 bases and J dropped 4 bases, with 21 bases sitting between them. The germline CDR1 and CDR2 sequences are SNHLY and FYNNEI. The CDR3 loop is CAVPAEGSSYNEQFF. CDR3 DNA: TGTGCCGTCCCGGCGGAGGGGAGCTCTTACAATGAGCAGTTCTTC.

This chain connects TRBV11-2 to TRBJ2-7, with 8 bases lining up with TRBD2. Losses at the gene ends were 1 base for V and 4 bases for J; bases not matched to a gene: 12. Germline CDR1 reads SGHAT; CDR2 reads FQNNGV. The CDR3 loop spans 17 amino acids. The CDR3 coding sequence is TGTGCCAGCAGCTTAGGGGTCTTGAGCGGGAGTGGATACGAGCAGTACTTC. Translation gives CASSLGVLSGSGYEQYF.

CDR3 in amino acids: CSVGREELREQFF. The CDR3 DNA reads TGCAGCGTTGGGCGGGAGGAACTACGGGAGCAGTTCTTC. J is TRBJ2-1 and V is TRBV29-1, with 8 nucleotides matching TRBD2. The CDR3 runs to 13 residues. The V segment lost 4 bases and the J segment 10 bases; nucleotides outside the gene matches: 9. Germline V gene sequence: CDR1 SQVTM, CDR2 ANQGSEA.

The V and J genes are TRBV11-3 and TRBJ2-7; TRBD1 matches 9 bases. The CDR3 is made up of 14 amino acids. The V gene end was trimmed by 4 bases and the J gene end by 4 bases; junction bases not matched to a gene: 5. Germline-derived CDR1 and CDR2 are SGHNT and YENEEA. Here the CDR3 reads CASSWPDRGYEQYF. In nucleotides, the CDR3 is TGTGCCAGCAGCTGGCCGGACAGGGGATACGAGCAGTACTTC.

The rearrangement uses TRBV6-1 and TRBJ1-5; TRBD1 aligns across 7 bases. V trimming: 4 bases; J trimming: 1 base; junction bases outside the gene matches: 10. This CDR3 has 17 amino acids. Per the germline V gene, CDR1 is MNHNS and CDR2 is SASEGT. The DNA of the CDR3 is TGTGCCAGCAGTGCAAGGGGGAAGGGGGCCAGCAATCAGCCCCAGCATTTT. Its translation is CASSARGKGASNQPQHF.

V is TRBV5-1 and J is TRBJ1-2; 8 bases align to TRBD1. The CDR3 length is 15 residues. V gave up 0 bases and J gave up 6 bases; unmatched junction bases: 7. Germline CDR1 reads SGHRS; CDR2 reads YFSETQ. The CDR3 here is CASSLGQGRLDGYTF. As DNA, the CDR3 is TGCGCCAGCAGCTTGGGACAGGGGAGACTCGATGGCTACACCTTC.

The chain recombines TRBV9 with TRBJ1-5; D remains ambiguous. The CDR3 length is 15 residues. The V and J ends lost 0 bases and 3 bases respectively, with 10 bases between them. Germline V gene data show CDR1 as SGDLS and CDR2 as YYNGEE. CDR3 protein: CASSVGGGNNQPQHF. CDR3 coding DNA: TGTGCCAGCAGCGTAGGGGGAGGAAACAATCAGCCCCAGCATTTT.

The genes are TRBV4-1 and TRBJ2-1; 13 positions agree with TRBD2. Looked up from germline, CDR1 is MGHRA and CDR2 is YSYEKL. The junction had 6 bases not matched to a gene; V was cut back by 1 base and J by 6 bases. CDR3 length: 17 amino acids. The CDR3, as DNA: TGCGCCAGCAGCCAAGGGGCTAGGACTAGCGGGAGCAATGAGCAGTTCTTC. Protein: CASSQGARTSGSNEQFF.

This clone has a handful of counts. This chain links TRBV5-1 with TRBJ2-7, with D tentatively TRBD1 (7 bases). The V gene's germline CDR1 is SGHRS and CDR2 YFSETQ. Deletions cut 2 bases from V and 5 bases from J, with 17 bases between. CDR3 length: 15 amino acids. The DNA for the CDR3 is TGCGCCAGCAGCTTCGGACAGGAAGGCGGGAACGAGCAGTACTTC. It is translated as CASSFGQEGGNEQYF.

With regard to this clone: This sample also contains other DNA sequences that code for the same CDR3. The chain combines TRBV7-2 with TRBJ2-7; perhaps TRBD2 as D (5 bases). Germline CDR1 is SGHTA and CDR2 is FQGNSA. V was clipped by 3 bases and J by 6 bases, with 15 bases between them. The CDR3 loop spans 14 amino acids. In DNA form, the CDR3 reads TGTGCCAGCAGCTTTCGGGAAAACACTCCCGAGCAGTACTTC. Protein: CASSFRENTPEQYF.

The V call is TRBV9, the J call TRBJ2-2, with D tentatively TRBD1 or TRBD2 (5 bases each). Looked up from germline, CDR1 is SGDLS and CDR2 is YYNGEE. The CDR3 spans 15 residues. V dropped 3 bases and J dropped 4 bases, with 13 bases sitting between them. CDR3 sequence (DNA): TGTGCCAGCAGCGAGACCGGGACCCTCACCGGGGAGCTGTTTTTT. Its translation: CASSETGTLTGELFF. Full variable domain (remainder filled in from reference TRBV9 and TRBJ2-2): DSGVTQTPKHLITATGQRVTLRCSPRSGDLSVYWYQQSLDQGLQFLIQYYNGEERAKGNILERFSAQQFPDLHSELNLSSLELGDSALYFCASSETGTLTGELFFGEGSRLTVL.

This sequence joins TRBV28 and TRBJ1-2; D not resolved. The CDR3 covers 12 residues. V lost 6 bases and J lost 7, with 12 bases in between. Germline loops: CDR1 MDHEN, CDR2 SYDVKM. The CDR3: CASSPQDTGYTF. The CDR3, as DNA: TGTGCCAGCAGCCCGCAAGACACTGGCTACACCTTC.

This sequence joins TRBV7-6 and TRBJ2-1, with 10 nucleotides matching TRBD2. J lost 9 bases, V lost 5 bases, and 16 bases had no gene match. The CDR3 runs to 17 residues. From germline, CDR1 is SGHVS and CDR2 FNYEAQ. The DNA of the CDR3 is TGTGCCAGCAGCCACCCTAGCGGGAGATTTCAGTCTGGTGAGCAGTTCTTC. The encoded protein is CASSHPSGRFQSGEQFF.

This clone was seen more than once but under ten times. The chain is built from TRBV30 and TRBJ1-1; the match to TRBD1 covers 7 bases. The V gene end was trimmed by 0 bases and the J gene end by 4 bases; junction bases not matched to a gene: 5. Germline V CDR1 and CDR2: GTSNPN, SVGIG (reference sequence). The CDR3 loop spans 14 amino acids. This chain's CDR3 is CAWSVRGLGTEAFF. The CDR3 coding sequence is TGTGCCTGGAGTGTAAGGGGGCTCGGCACTGAAGCTTTCTTT.

The chain combines TRBV5-1 with TRBJ1-3, with 10 nucleotides matching TRBD1. J was trimmed by 0 bases and V by 4 bases; bases with no gene match: 7. In germline, CDR1 is SGHRS, CDR2 YFSETQ. The CDR3 runs 17 residues. The CDR3 protein is CASSTGQGPFSGNTIYF. The CDR3 DNA reads TGCGCCAGCAGCACGGGACAGGGGCCCTTCTCTGGAAACACCATATATTTT.

This clone was counted between two and nine times. The genes are TRBV6-6 and TRBJ1-2; D possibly corresponds to TRBD1 (6 bases). The V end lost 6 bases, the J end lost 3 bases, and 17 bases lay between the germline ends. The CDR3 is 15 amino acids. The germline V gene has CDR1 MNHNY and CDR2 SVGAGI (reference sequence). This CDR3 reads CASRPTGLGDYGYTF. The CDR3, as DNA: TGTGCCAGCAGGCCTACAGGGTTAGGGGACTATGGCTACACCTTC.

The CDR3 bases are TGTGCCAGCAGTTTATCCTCGACAGGAGCGAACACTGAAGCTTTCTTT. Its protein product is CASSLSSTGANTEAFF. This sequence joins TRBV27 and TRBJ1-1, with a possible D match to TRBD1 (6 bases). Germline V gene data show CDR1 as MNHEY and CDR2 as SMNVEV (reference sequence). The CDR3 covers 16 residues. Trimming shortened V by 0 bases and J by 1 base, and 12 bases separated the two germline ends.

The rearrangement joins TRBV28 to TRBJ2-1, with D maybe TRBD1 (6 bases). V lost 2 bases and J lost 8, with 19 bases in between. The CDR3 sequence is 16 residues long. Looked up from germline, CDR1 is MDHEN and CDR2 is SYDVKM. The CDR3 DNA follows: TGTGCCAGCAGTTTACCAGGGACACTGGGGAGCCATGAGCAGTTCTTC. It codes for CASSLPGTLGSHEQFF.